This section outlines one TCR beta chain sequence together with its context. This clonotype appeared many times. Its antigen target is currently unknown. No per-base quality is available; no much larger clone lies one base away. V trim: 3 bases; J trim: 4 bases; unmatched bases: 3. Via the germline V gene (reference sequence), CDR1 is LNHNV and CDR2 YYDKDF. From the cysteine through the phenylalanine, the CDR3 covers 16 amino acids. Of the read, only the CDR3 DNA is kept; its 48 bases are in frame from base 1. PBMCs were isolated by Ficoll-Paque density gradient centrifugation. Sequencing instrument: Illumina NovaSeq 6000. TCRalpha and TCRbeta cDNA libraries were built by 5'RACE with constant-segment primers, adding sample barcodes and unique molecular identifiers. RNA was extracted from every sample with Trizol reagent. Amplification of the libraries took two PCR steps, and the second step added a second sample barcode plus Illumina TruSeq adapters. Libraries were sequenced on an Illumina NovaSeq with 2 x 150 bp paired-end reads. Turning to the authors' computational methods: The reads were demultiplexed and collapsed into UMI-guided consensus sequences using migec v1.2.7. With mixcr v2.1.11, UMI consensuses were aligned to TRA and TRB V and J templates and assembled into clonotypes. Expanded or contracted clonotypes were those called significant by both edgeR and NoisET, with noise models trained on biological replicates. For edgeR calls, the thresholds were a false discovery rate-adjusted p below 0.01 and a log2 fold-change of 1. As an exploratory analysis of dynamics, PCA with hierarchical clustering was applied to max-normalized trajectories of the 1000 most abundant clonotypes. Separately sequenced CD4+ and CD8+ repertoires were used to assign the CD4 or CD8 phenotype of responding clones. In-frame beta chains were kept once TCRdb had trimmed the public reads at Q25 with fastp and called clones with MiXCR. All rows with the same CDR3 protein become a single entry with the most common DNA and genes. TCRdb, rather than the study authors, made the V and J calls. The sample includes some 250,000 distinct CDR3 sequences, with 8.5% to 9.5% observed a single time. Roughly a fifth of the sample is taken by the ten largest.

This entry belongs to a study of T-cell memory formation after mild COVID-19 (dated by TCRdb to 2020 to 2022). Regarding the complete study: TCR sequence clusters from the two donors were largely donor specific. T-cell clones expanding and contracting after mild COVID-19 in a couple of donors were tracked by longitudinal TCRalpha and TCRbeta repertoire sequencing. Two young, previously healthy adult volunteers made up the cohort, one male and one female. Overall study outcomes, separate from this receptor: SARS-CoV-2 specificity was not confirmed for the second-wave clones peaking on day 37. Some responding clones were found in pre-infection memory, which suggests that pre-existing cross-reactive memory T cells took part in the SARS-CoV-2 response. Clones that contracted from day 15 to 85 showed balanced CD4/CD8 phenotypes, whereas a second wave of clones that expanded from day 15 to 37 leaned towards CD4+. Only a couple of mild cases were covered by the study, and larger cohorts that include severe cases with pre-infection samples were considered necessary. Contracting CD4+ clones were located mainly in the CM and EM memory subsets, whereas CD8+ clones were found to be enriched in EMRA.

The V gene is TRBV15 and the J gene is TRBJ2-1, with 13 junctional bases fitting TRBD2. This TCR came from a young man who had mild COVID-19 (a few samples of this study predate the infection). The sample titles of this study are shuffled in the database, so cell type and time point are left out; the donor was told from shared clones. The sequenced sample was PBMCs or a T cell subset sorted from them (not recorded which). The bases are TGTGCCACCAGCAGGGGACTAGCGGGACGATACAATGAGCAGTTCTTC. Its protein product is CATSRGLAGRYNEQFF.